The 15 T cell receptor beta chains reported below all come from one sample, sequenced in a study of beta chain features in type 1 diabetes. Reverse transcribing all isolated RNA meant expressed TCRB transcripts were sequenced. Repertoires were generated with immunoSEQ multiplex PCR, while TCRdb's copy carries only in-frame clones and drops some. The sample includes 350,000 to 400,000 clones, roughly 16% of them seen just once. The source material was naive CD4+ T cells from blood. These receptors all come from a woman between 18 and 30 years old in good health.

In this sample, this clone turned up a few times. The chain combines TRBV29-1 with TRBJ2-2; 10 bases are a match to TRBD2. Germline values: CDR1 SQVTM, CDR2 ANQGSEA. The CDR3 runs 15 residues. After removal of 3 bases from V and 2 bases from J, the junction contained 3 bases not matched to a gene. The CDR3 loop reads CSVDLAGVNTGELFF. DNA for the CDR3: TGCAGCGTTGACCTAGCGGGAGTTAACACCGGGGAGCTGTTTTTT.

The chain carries TRBV28 and TRBJ1-5; 8 nucleotides match TRBD1. Germline V gives CDR1 MDHEN, CDR2 SYDVKM. After removal of 6 bases from V and 6 bases from J, the junction contained 7 bases not matched to a gene. This CDR3 contains 14 residues. The CDR3 here is CASRPTGGIQPQHF. CDR3 sequence (DNA): TGTGCCAGCAGGCCTACAGGGGGAATTCAGCCCCAGCATTTT.

This clone occurred a few times. Within the sample, other DNA sequences also encode this same CDR3. The chain is built from TRBV27 and TRBJ2-7; weak D call: TRBD1 (5 bases). CDR3 length: 12 residues. V lost 2 bases, J lost 3 bases, and 5 bases lay in between. Germline loops: CDR1 MNHEY, CDR2 SMNVEV (reference sequence). CDR3 sequence (DNA): TGTGCCAGCAGTTTAAGGGGCTACGAGCAGTACTTC. Residues: CASSLRGYEQYF.

For this clone: An end of the junction does not agree with germline; a read error may underlie this. The chain links TRBV6-1 to TRBJ2-7; 7 bases agree with TRBD2. The CDR3 is 16 amino acids. Per germline, CDR1 MNHNS and CDR2 SASEGT. CDR3 sequence: CASSEDWTRSSYEQYF. As DNA, the CDR3 is TGTGCCAGCAGCGAAGACTGGACTAGAAGCTCCTACGAGCAGTACTTC.

This clone showed up just a few times. The V call is TRBV5-1, the J call TRBJ2-6; TRBD2 agrees at 8 bases. CDR3 length: 16 residues. V lost 4 bases, J lost 2 bases, and 5 bases stayed unmatched. Germline V gene lookup returns CDR1 SGHRS and CDR2 YFSETQ. CDR3 region: CASSPLAGTGANVLTF. CDR3 in DNA: TGCGCCAGCAGCCCGTTAGCGGGGACTGGGGCCAACGTCCTGACTTTC.

The rearrangement uses TRBV28 and TRBJ2-1; D might be TRBD2 (6 bases). The CDR3 sequence is 13 residues long. Germline CDR1 MDHEN, CDR2 SYDVKM. The V end lost 1 base, the J end lost 8 bases, and 9 bases lay between the germline ends. The CDR3 is CASSLSGRYEQFF. The CDR3 DNA reads as TGTGCCAGCAGTTTATCCGGGAGATATGAGCAGTTCTTC.

This rearrangement joins TRBV5-1 to TRBJ2-1, with 8 bases that match TRBD2. CDR1 and CDR2 from the germline V gene are SGHRS and YFSETQ. This CDR3 is 17 amino acids long. V gave up 0 bases and J gave up 0 bases; unmatched junction bases: 5. CDR3 sequence reads: CASSLARREASYNEQFF. The CDR3 DNA reads as TGCGCCAGCAGCTTGGCCCGGCGGGAGGCCTCCTACAATGAGCAGTTCTTC.

This clone was seen more than once but under ten times. The chain couples TRBV18 to TRBJ1-2; D unresolved. The CDR3 is 13 amino acids. V was shortened by 0 bases and J by 8 bases, with 10 bases between the two germline ends. Germline-derived CDR1 and CDR2 are KGHSH and LQKENI. The CDR3 here is CASSPPGGEGYTF. CDR3 in DNA: TGTGCCAGCTCACCACCTGGCGGGGAAGGCTACACCTTC.

J is TRBJ2-7 and V is TRBV7-2; 11 nucleotides agree with TRBD2. V was clipped by 3 bases and J by 7 bases; unmatched bases: 5. CDR1 SGHTA and CDR2 FQGNSA come from the germline V gene. This CDR3 comprises 14 residues. The CDR3 DNA reads as TGTGCCAGCAGCTTTAGCGGGAGGGTACAAGAGCAGTACTTC. Protein sequence: CASSFSGRVQEQYF.

This rearrangement joins TRBV4-3 to TRBJ1-5, with a weak D call TRBD1 (6 bases). The length of the CDR3 is 13 residues. Trimming removed 6 bases at V and 5 bases at J, with 11 bases between. From germline, CDR1 is LGHNA and CDR2 YSLEER. The CDR3 loop is CASSSNRDQPQHF. The DNA for the CDR3 is TGCGCCAGCAGTTCAAACAGGGATCAGCCCCAGCATTTT.

This clone was recorded a few times. This chain links TRBV5-1 with TRBJ2-4; 13 positions agree with TRBD2. Germline values: CDR1 SGHRS, CDR2 YFSETQ. There are 17 residues in the CDR3. V was pared by 3 bases and J by 5 bases, with 8 bases of the junction left unmatched. The DNA of the CDR3 is TGCGCCAGCAGCTCGAGGACTAGCGGGAGACTAGAAAACATTCAGTACTTC. This translates into CASSSRTSGRLENIQYF.

The V and J genes are TRBV14 and TRBJ2-1; 7 nucleotides line up with TRBD1. V lost 8 bases to trimming and J lost 14 bases; unmatched junction nucleotides: 9. In germline, CDR1 is SGHDN, CDR2 FVKESK. CDR3 size: 11 residues. The CDR3 bases are TGTGCCAGCTCTTCCGGGACAGTGGAGTTCTTC. It codes for CASSSGTVEFF. Filled out from reference TRBV14 and TRBJ2-1, the complete variable domain reads EAGVTQFPSHSVIEKGQTVTLRCDPISGHDNLYWYRRVMGKEIKFLLHFVKESKQDESGMPNNRFLAERTGGTYSTLKVQPAELEDSGVYFCASSSGTVEFFGPGTRLTVL.

The J gene is TRBJ2-7, the V gene TRBV4-1; TRBD1 might be the D (5 bases). Germline V lookup: CDR1 MGHRA, CDR2 YSYEKL. The CDR3 has 16 amino acids. Trimming shortened V by 1 base and J by 3 bases, and 16 bases separated the two germline ends. In DNA, the CDR3 is TGCGCCAGCAGCCAAGGACGGACACCCGCCTTCTACGAGCAGTACTTC. Its translation: CASSQGRTPAFYEQYF.

This clone was seen a few times. This chain connects TRBV28 to TRBJ2-1, with TRBD1 identical over 9 bases. The germline V gene encodes CDR1 MDHEN and CDR2 SYDVKM. The CDR3 contains 15 residues. The junction had 3 bases not matched to a gene; V was cut back by 6 bases and J by 0 bases. Written as DNA, the CDR3 is TGTGCCAGCAGGCCGGGACAGGGCTCCTACAATGAGCAGTTCTTC. Protein product: CASRPGQGSYNEQFF.

The rearrangement uses TRBV18 and TRBJ1-5, with D unresolved. In germline, CDR1 is KGHSH, CDR2 LQKENI. The CDR3 sequence is 13 residues long. Trimming took 5 bases from V and 4 from J, leaving 9 bases between them. CDR3 sequence (DNA): TGTGCCAGCTCAGTACTAGAGAATCAGCCCCAGCATTTT. Encoded protein: CASSVLENQPQHF.